A selection of T cell receptor beta chains follows, all from one sample in a study of control samples from healthy donors and cancer patients. The protocol was immunoSEQ multiplex PCR, while the TCRdb copy is restricted to in-frame clones and leaves out a portion. This table has 150,000 or so clones, around 96% appearing once. Sequencing input: blood. The receptors were gathered from a middle-aged man in good health. Both conserved end residues are part of each CDR3. Clone size, where shown, is once, few, many, or a class for clones that have expanded.

>TRBJ1-1|TRBV5-1|once
CASSLVVGTEAFF
>TRBJ2-7|TRBV7-9|once
CASSFGGFYEQYF
>TRBJ1-1|TRBV25-1|NA
CASRSVTEAFF
>TRBJ1-1|TRBV7-2|NA
CASSLKPPLAFF
>TRBJ1-1|TRBV3-1/TRBV3-2|NA
CASSQESAEAFF
>TRBJ2-1|TRBV29-1|NA
CSVAGQLNEQFF
>TRBJ2-1|TRBV7-9|NA
CASSSELAYNEQFF
>TRBJ2-7|TRBV7-8|once
CASSPDRAYEQYF
>TRBJ1-1|TRBV5-4|NA
CASRQGRGNTEAFF
>TRBJ2-7|TRBV5-1|NA
CASSEAGTTSSYEQYF
>TRBJ1-2|TRBV2|NA
CASSETSYGYTF
>TRBJ2-1|TRBV29-1|NA
CSVEGIAGSSYNEQFF
>TRBJ2-7|TRBV7-9|NA
CASSPNLGTGAYEQYF
>TRBJ2-2|TRBV1|NA
CTSSQGGDRGQAGELFF
>TRBJ1-2|TRBV7-9|once
CASSLALTGDGYTF
>TRBJ1-5|TRBV30|NA
CAWSGDSYSNQPQHF
>TRBJ1-1|TRBV5-6|NA
CASSLTGNTEAFF
>TRBJ1-1|TRBV7-2|NA
CASRSSTGNTEAFF
>TRBJ2-7|TRBV18|NA
CASSPQTGIYEQYF
>TRBJ1-2|TRBV28|once
CASSLLGQGTNYGYTF
>TRBJ2-5|TRBV27|NA
CASSFSSGGQETQYF
>TRBJ2-7|TRBV5-1|NA
CASSLNFYEQYF
>TRBJ2-1|TRBV27|NA
CASSSPGSEQFF
>TRBJ2-7|TRBV1|NA
CTSSFGTSGGVSSYEQYF
>TRBJ1-5|TRBV3-1/TRBV3-2|NA
CASSRDTHSNQPQHF
>TRBJ2-3|TRBV28|NA
CASSSLDRADTQYF
>TRBJ2-7|TRBV30|NA
CAWSDGSSYEQYF
>TRBJ1-2|TRBV30|NA
CAWSEAGSNGYTF
>TRBJ1-4|TRBV30|NA
CAWSVHNEKLFF
>TRBJ1-1|TRBV7-2|NA
CASSLGGVNAEAFF
>TRBJ1-1|TRBV7-3|NA
CASSLSGETEAFF
>TRBJ1-1|TRBV5-5|NA
CASSLVGGTNTEAFF